This TCR beta chain was recorded in a study of blood T cell repertoires in COVID-19. Study-wide background: COVID-19 samples collected from the United States, Italy and Spain covered acute and convalescent phases. The analysed material was cDNA or gDNA that came from T cells, B-cell-depleted T cells, or PBMCs.

Authors' methods: Quantification of nucleated cells was approximated via reference gene primer amplification. TCRdb's copy holds only in-frame clones and misses some; the assay was immunoSEQ multiplex PCR. For V, J and clone size, that table is used; D and trimming come from the DNA. The sample lists some 270,000 clones, around 86% occurring once. The V segment lost 5 bases and the J segment 5 bases; nucleotides outside the gene matches: 4. CDR3 length: 14 residues. Germline values: CDR1 MNHEY, CDR2 SVGAGI. This clone came up a few times. One Seattle source followed patients from active infection through their disease course.

This clonotype was obtained from a woman older than 75 with COVID-19, enrolled during active disease. Sequences were obtained from peripheral blood. The chain has TRBV6-5 and TRBJ2-2; TRBD1 matches 8 bases. This CDR3 is CASSTTGVTGELFF. The CDR3 DNA follows: TGTGCCAGCAGTACGACAGGGGTGACCGGGGAGCTGTTTTTT.